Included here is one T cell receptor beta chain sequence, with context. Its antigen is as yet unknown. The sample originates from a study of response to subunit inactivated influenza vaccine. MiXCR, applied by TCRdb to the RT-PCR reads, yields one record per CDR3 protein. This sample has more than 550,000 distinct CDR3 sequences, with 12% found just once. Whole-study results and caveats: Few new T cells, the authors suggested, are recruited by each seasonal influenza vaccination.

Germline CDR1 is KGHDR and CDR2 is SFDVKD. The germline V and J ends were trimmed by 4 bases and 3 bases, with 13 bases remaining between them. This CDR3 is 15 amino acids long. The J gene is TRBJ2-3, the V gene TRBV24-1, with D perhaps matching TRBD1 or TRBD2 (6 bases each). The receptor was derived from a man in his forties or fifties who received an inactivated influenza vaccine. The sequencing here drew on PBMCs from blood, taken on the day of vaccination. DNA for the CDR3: TGTGCCACCAGTGAAAGGAGGGGGAGGACAGATACGCAGTATTTT. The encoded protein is CATSERRGRTDTQYF.